The rows below give T cell receptor beta chains drawn from one sample of a study of OX40 agonist ivuxolimab in advanced cancers. Libraries were prepared by immunoSEQ multiplex PCR; TCRdb keeps only in-frame clonotypes and omits some of them. The sample carries about 80,000 clones, roughly nine tenths recorded once. This material consisted of CD4+ or CD8+ T cells sorted from blood, taken in a trial of the OX40 agonist ivuxolimab. These receptors all come from an adult with an advanced solid tumor such as melanoma, head and neck, liver or kidney cancer. The CDR3 runs from the conserved cysteine through the conserved F or W. A D gene is named only where the DNA matches it firmly. Not every row has a clone size; where given, it reads once, few, many or a size class.

v_call	j_call	d_call	clone_size	cdr3_nt	cdr3_aa
TRBV5-5	TRBJ2-7	-	-	TGTGCCAGCAGCTTGGCACTAGCCTACGAGCAGTACTTC	CASSLALAYEQYF
TRBV5-1	TRBJ2-6	-	-	TGCGCCAGCGTAACTGGCGGTTCACAAAGTCGGGCCAACGTCCTGACTTTC	CASVTGGSQSRANVLTF
TRBV19	TRBJ2-7	TRBD2	-	TGTGCCAGTAGTATAAGACCCCAGGGACTAACCTACGAGCAGTACTTC	CASSIRPQGLTYEQYF
TRBV7-2	TRBJ2-1	TRBD2	-	TGTGCCAGCAGCGGGACTAGCGGGGGGGGTTACAATGAGCAGTTCTTC	CASSGTSGGGYNEQFF
TRBV7-2	TRBJ2-2	TRBD1	-	TGTGCCAGCAGCTTAAGGGGGCCCGGGGAGCTGTTTTTT	CASSLRGPGELFF
TRBV7-6	TRBJ2-2	-	-	TGTGCCAGCAGCTTAGGGGGGCAGGGGAACACCGGGGAGCTGTTTTTT	CASSLGGQGNTGELFF
TRBV30	TRBJ2-7	TRBD2	few	TGTGCCTGTTTACCGACTAGCGCCTACGAGCAGTACTTC	CACLPTSAYEQYF
TRBV5-1	TRBJ2-5	-	-	TGCGCCAGCAGCTTGACACCCCAAGAGACCCAGTACTTC	CASSLTPQETQYF
TRBV2	TRBJ2-7	TRBD1	-	TGTGCCAGCAGTCCTGACAGGGTCTACGAGCAGTACTTC	CASSPDRVYEQYF
TRBV29-1	TRBJ2-1	-	few	TGCAGCGTTGAACGGGGGGCGGGAGTGGAGCAGTTCTTC	CSVERGAGVEQFF
TRBV19	TRBJ2-5	TRBD2	-	TGTGCCAGTAGTAACCCGACTAGCGGGTACCAAGAGACCCAGTACTTC	CASSNPTSGYQETQYF
TRBV10-3	TRBJ1-5	TRBD1	-	TGTGCCATCAGTGAAGTTCAGGGGGGACAGCCCCAGCATTTT	CAISEVQGGQPQHF
TRBV18	TRBJ1-2	-	-	TGTGCCAGCTCAGAACCTCTCAGTGGCTACACCTTC	CASSEPLSGYTF
TRBV9	TRBJ2-1	TRBD1	-	TGTGCCAGCAGCGTCCGACCGTCGACAGGGGGGACAAATGAGCAGTTCTTC	CASSVRPSTGGTNEQFF
TRBV15	TRBJ2-7	-	-	TGTGCCACCAGCAGAGATCGAGGGTTTTACGAGCAGTACTTC	CATSRDRGFYEQYF
TRBV7-6	TRBJ2-2	-	-	TGTGCCAGCAGCTTAGGCACCGGGGAGCTGTTTTTT	CASSLGTGELFF
TRBV27	TRBJ2-3	-	-	TGTGCCAGCAGTTGGAGAGATACGCAGTATTTT	CASSWRDTQYF
TRBV2	TRBJ2-5	-	-	TGTGCCAGCGGCGGGGAGACGTCCGAGACCCAGTACTTC	CASGGETSETQYF
TRBV7-2	TRBJ2-3	-	few	TGTGCCAGCAGCCTAGAACTAGTTCTCACAGATACGCAGTATTTT	CASSLELVLTDTQYF
TRBV7-9	TRBJ2-7	-	-	TGTGCCAGCAGCTCAGTCGGCCTGGGGTCGTACGAGCAGTACTTC	CASSSVGLGSYEQYF
TRBV10-2	TRBJ2-7	-	-	TGCGCCAGCAGGCGACAGTCAAACTACGAGCAGTACTTC	CASRRQSNYEQYF
TRBV11-3	TRBJ2-1	TRBD2	-	TGTGCCAGCAGCTTAGTTGGCGGGAGCCTTTTCAATGAGCAGTTCTTC	CASSLVGGSLFNEQFF
TRBV5-8	TRBJ1-1	-	once	TGTGCCAGCAGCTTCCTTCGGAACACTGAAGCTTTCTTT	CASSFLRNTEAFF
TRBV2	TRBJ1-1	-	-	TGTGCCAGCAGTATCCCGGGGGCGCGGACTGAAGCTTTCTTT	CASSIPGARTEAFF
TRBV27	TRBJ1-5	-	-	TGTGCCAGTAAGAAAGGACCAGAGGGTCAGCCCCAGCATTTT	CASKKGPEGQPQHF
TRBV4-1	TRBJ1-3	TRBD1	-	TGCGCCAGCAGCCATTTACAGGGGACTGGAAACACCATATATTTT	CASSHLQGTGNTIYF
TRBV11-3	TRBJ2-7	TRBD2	-	TGTGCCAGCAGCTTAGATGGACTAGCGGGCCGATACGAGCAGTACTTC	CASSLDGLAGRYEQYF